Reported below is one T cell receptor (beta chain). Antigen specificity is unknown. CDR3 length equals 15 residues. Trimming removed 4 bases from V and 4 bases from J, with 14 bases in between. The germline gives CDR1 SGHAT, CDR2 FQNNGV. Running of the v3.0 immunoSEQ assay took place at survey level. Sequenced by immunoSEQ multiplex PCR; TCRdb stores in-frame clones only, minus some. The sample carries tens of thousands of clones, around 80% recorded once. The sample originates from a study of long-term antiretroviral therapy in people with HIV. Study results and caveats: Data on ART adherence, viral resistance or therapy changes were unavailable. Post-treatment diversity went higher with ART but stayed below transplant donor controls.

The sequences come from unsorted PBMCs, collected 4.1 years after starting antiretroviral therapy. The genes are TRBV11-2 and TRBJ2-1; the D gene is possibly TRBD1 (6 bases). The origin of this receptor is a woman aged 40 to 55 with HIV. The CDR3 sequence is CASSSEGQIYNEQFF. CDR3 in DNA: TGTGCCAGCAGCTCCGAGGGACAAATTTACAATGAGCAGTTCTTC.